This T cell receptor beta chain was captured in a study of T cell repertoires in cytomegalovirus infection. This clonotype was counted a few times. TCRdb reprocessed the reads with MiXCR, giving one entry per CDR3 protein. Altogether around 530,000 distinct CDR3 sequences are present, 26% being singletons, with the ten largest covering over 10%. From germline, CDR1 is SQVTM and CDR2 ANQGSEA. The CDR3 extends over 12 amino acids. Trimming left V 7 bases short and J 9 bases short, with 19 bases between. Sample: PBMCs. The sequence was obtained from a human donor in good health (CMV status not recorded). Some clones in this sample may be carry-over from other donors' samples. V usage is TRBV29-1 and J usage is TRBJ2-7, with D possibly being TRBD1 or TRBD2 (5 bases each). CDR3 loop: CSAGTGLSVQYF. CDR3 nucleotides: TGCAGCGCGGGGACGGGTCTCTCGGTGCAGTACTTC.